The sequence of this T cell receptor (beta chain) was determined in a study of response to subunit inactivated influenza vaccine. TCRdb re-derived calls from the RT-PCR reads in MiXCR, one entry per CDR3 protein. The data contain more than 550,000 distinct CDR3 sequences, approximately 12% of them singletons. This clonotype was seen at least ten times. The antigen remains undetermined. General study findings and limits: Authors suggested each seasonal flu vaccination may recruit only limited numbers of new T cells.

Germline values: CDR1 LGHNA, CDR2 YSLEER. The CDR3 is 16 amino acids. The ends were cut back, 5 bases at V and 8 bases at J, with 24 bases in the middle. Sequencing used PBMCs from blood, obtained on the day of vaccination. This chain links TRBV4-3 with TRBJ1-2, with D perhaps TRBD1 (6 bases). This clonotype was obtained from a man aged 50 to 59 who received an inactivated influenza vaccine. CDR3 sequence (DNA): TGCGCCAGCAGCTGGGGAAGACAGGCCTACGGGGGAGGCTACACCTTC. Protein product: CASSWGRQAYGGGYTF.